The rows below give T cell receptor beta chains drawn from one sample of a study of blood T cell repertoires in COVID-19. TCRdb's table, derived via immunoSEQ multiplex PCR, lists solely in-frame clones and lacks some. The profile covers some 450,000 clones, with about 87% appearing a single time and roughly 13% taken by the ten largest. Sequencing used peripheral blood. The receptors come from a woman aged 45-60 years with COVID-19, enrolled during active disease. CDR3s include the opening cysteine and the closing phenylalanine or tryptophan. The D gene is left open where the match is weak.

TRBJ2-1 TRBD2 TRBV4-1 CASSRTGTSGAGDEQFF TGCGCCAGCAGCCGAACCGGGACTAGCGGGGCCGGGGATGAGCAGTTCTTC
TRBJ2-7 . TRBV7-9 CASSWTLNDEQYF TGTGCCAGCAGCTGGACACTGAATGACGAGCAGTACTTC
TRBJ1-2 . TRBV6-5 CASHRVERGGYTF TGTGCCAGCCACAGGGTAGAGCGAGGTGGCTACACCTTC
TRBJ2-2 TRBD2 TRBV19 CASSLRTSGPNTGELFF TGTGCCAGTAGCCTACGGACTAGCGGGCCGAACACCGGGGAGCTGTTTTTT
TRBJ1-2 TRBD1 TRBV5-1 CASRRGQGYGYTF TGCGCCAGCAGGAGAGGACAGGGTTATGGCTACACCTTC
TRBJ1-3 TRBD1 TRBV5-1 CASSLQGSPGNTIYF TGCGCCAGCAGCTTACAGGGGAGTCCCGGAAACACCATATATTTT
TRBJ1-1 . TRBV10-3 CAISESSQGKGEAFF TGTGCCATCAGTGAGTCGAGTCAGGGAAAGGGTGAAGCTTTCTTT
TRBJ2-7 . TRBV6-2/TRBV6-3 CASSGPTNEQYF TGTGCCAGCAGTGGTCCGACAAACGAGCAGTACTTC
TRBJ2-1 TRBD2 TRBV11-2 CASSLDGRGGKNEQFF TGTGCCAGCAGCTTAGATGGGCGGGGGGGCAAGAATGAGCAGTTCTTC
TRBJ2-7 TRBD2 TRBV18 CASSPLQFGLAGGAYEQYF TGTGCCAGCTCACCCCTTCAATTCGGACTAGCGGGGGGCGCCTACGAGCAGTACTTC
TRBJ2-3 TRBD2 TRBV29-1 CSVGLALTDTQYF TGCAGCGTAGGACTAGCTCTCACAGATACGCAGTATTTT
TRBJ1-2 TRBD1 TRBV10-3 CANKTGGQNYGYTF TGTGCCAATAAGACAGGGGGCCAAAACTATGGCTACACCTTC
TRBJ2-2 . TRBV6-1 CASSEASWGNTGTGELFF TGTGCCAGCAGTGAAGCATCGTGGGGCAACACAGGCACCGGGGAGCTGTTTTTT
TRBJ1-1 . TRBV5-6 CASSSEGPFEAFF TGTGCCAGCAGCTCGGAGGGGCCGTTTGAAGCTTTCTTT
TRBJ1-2 . TRBV5-6 CASVGVTLGDYGYTF TGTGCCAGCGTCGGGGTGACTCTCGGGGACTATGGCTACACCTTC
TRBJ2-5 . TRBV30 CAWSPGFQETQYF TGTGCCTGGAGCCCAGGGTTCCAAGAGACCCAGTACTTC